This passage covers 29 T cell receptor beta chains from one sample sequenced in a study of blood T cell repertoires in COVID-19 (dated by TCRdb to the early 2020s). Libraries were prepared through the immunoSEQ multiplex PCR assay. Not all clones reach the TCRdb copy of this immuneACCESS table, which keeps in-frame sequences only. Checked studies attribute under half of the gap to unresolved V genes and leave the rest unexplained. Within this sample are under 130,000 clones, with around 74% of them counted one time only. Roughly 19% of the sample comes from the top ten. The sequencing input was peripheral blood. These TCRs come from a woman in her 70s with acute or convalescent COVID-19.

The chain links TRBV6-5 to TRBJ2-5; 7 bases are a match to TRBD2. CDR3 length: 13 amino acids. J gave up 6 bases and V 10 bases, and 11 bases lay outside the gene matches. Germline CDR1 MNHEY, CDR2 SVGAGI. CDR3 protein: CATLAGPQQTQYF. The CDR3 bases are TGTGCCACCTTAGCGGGCCCCCAGCAGACCCAGTACTTC.

The rearrangement joins TRBV24-1 to TRBJ1-4; no clear D. Germline V gives CDR1 KGHDR, CDR2 SFDVKD. CDR3 size: 12 residues. V was shortened by 8 bases and J by 8 bases, with 11 bases between the two germline ends. CDR3 nucleotide sequence: TGTGCCACCATTTGGGCGAACGAAAAACTGTTTTTT. Protein product: CATIWANEKLFF.

The V and J genes are TRBV13 and TRBJ1-6; 8 nucleotides align to TRBD1. V lost 4 bases to trimming and J lost 9 bases; unmatched junction nucleotides: 11. Per the germline V gene, CDR1 is PRHDT and CDR2 is FYEKMQ (reference sequence). The CDR3 is made up of 16 amino acids. The CDR3 spells CASSSTRTGWGSPLHF. Written as DNA, the CDR3 is TGTGCCAGCAGCTCCACTAGGACAGGGTGGGGTTCACCCCTCCACTTT.

This clone appeared a few times. The chain combines TRBV5-6 with TRBJ1-3, with D possibly TRBD1 on 5 matching bases. The CDR3 sequence is 16 residues long. CDR1 SGHDT and CDR2 YYEEEE come from the germline V gene. The ends were cut back, 3 bases at V and 0 bases at J, with 13 bases in the middle. CDR3 sequence: CASSSRVAYSGNTIYF. Written as DNA, the CDR3 is TGTGCCAGCAGCTCCAGGGTAGCTTACTCTGGAAACACCATATATTTT.

The gene calls are TRBV5-1 and TRBJ2-4, with 7 bases lining up with TRBD1. This CDR3 has 14 amino acids. CDR1 is SGHRS and CDR2 is YFSETQ in the germline V gene. V lost 4 bases and J lost 11; bases outside the gene matches: 12. The DNA of the CDR3 is TGCGCCAGCAGCGTAGGACAGGTCGAGTCCTTTCAGTACTTC. Protein: CASSVGQVESFQYF. Complete variable domain (other parts from reference TRBV5-1 and TRBJ2-4): KAGVTQTPRYLIKTRGQQVTLSCSPISGHRSVSWYQQTPGQGLQFLFEYFSETQRNKGNFPGRFSGRQFSNSRSEMNVSTLELGDSALYLCASSVGQVESFQYFGAGTRLSVL.

The chain joins TRBV10-2 to TRBJ2-1; TRBD2 agrees at 12 bases. Germline trimming cut 7 bases from V and 6 bases from J; bases unmatched to any gene: 7. This CDR3 is 15 amino acids long. From germline, CDR1 is WSHSY and CDR2 SAAADI. The CDR3 sequence: CASTPLAGGPNEQFF. The CDR3 region has the DNA TGCGCCAGCACCCCCCTAGCGGGGGGGCCCAATGAGCAGTTCTTC.

This clone came up a few times. The genes are TRBV16 and TRBJ2-1; TRBD2 aligns across 10 bases. CDR1 KGHSY and CDR2 FQNENV come from the germline V gene. The CDR3 length is 15 residues. The J segment lost 9 bases and the V segment lost 4 bases, leaving 9 bases of the junction unmatched. DNA for the CDR3: TGTGCCAGCAGCCTTGAGCGGGGGGGCATTGGTGAGCAGTTCTTC. Residues: CASSLERGGIGEQFF.

On this clone: The sample holds other DNA sequences that translate to the same CDR3. This chain links TRBV5-4 with TRBJ2-5; D is possibly TRBD2 (6 bases). Per germline, CDR1 SGHNT and CDR2 YYREEE (reference sequence). This CDR3 has 14 residues. Trimming left V 0 bases short and J 4 bases short, with 10 bases between. The CDR3 loop reads CASSLAGGRETQYF. The CDR3 DNA is TGTGCCAGCAGCTTGGCCGGGGGACGAGAGACCCAGTACTTC.

This sequence joins TRBV6-6 and TRBJ1-1; D is possibly TRBD1 (6 bases). The germline CDR1 and CDR2 sequences are MNHNY and SVGAGI (reference sequence). The CDR3 sequence is 12 residues long. V was pared by 7 bases and J by 10 bases, with 16 bases between. CDR3: CASNQGGGRAFF. The CDR3 DNA follows: TGTGCCAGCAATCAGGGCGGGGGGCGAGCTTTCTTT.

V and J are TRBV5-1 and TRBJ2-7, with 10 bases aligning to TRBD1. This CDR3 comprises 16 residues. Looked up from germline, CDR1 is SGHRS and CDR2 is YFSETQ. The J segment lost 2 bases and the V segment lost 0 bases, leaving 5 bases of the junction unmatched. The DNA of the CDR3 is TGCGCCAGCAGCTTGGGGGACAGGGGTCTTGCCTACGAGCAGTACTTC. This sequence encodes CASSLGDRGLAYEQYF.

This chain links TRBV9 with TRBJ1-2; 9 nucleotides match TRBD1. The trim removed 1 base at V and 7 bases at J, leaving 5 bases unmatched. The CDR3 spans 14 residues. Per germline, CDR1 SGDLS and CDR2 YYNGEE. The CDR3 sequence is CASSVTGGASGYTF. DNA of the CDR3: TGTGCCAGCAGCGTAACAGGGGGCGCGAGTGGCTACACCTTC.

This clone was seen only a few times. The rearrangement joins TRBV9 to TRBJ1-1; D might be TRBD1 (5 bases). The CDR3 sequence is 15 residues long. From germline, CDR1 is SGDLS and CDR2 YYNGEE. V lost 0 bases and J 4 bases, leaving 13 bases between the germline ends. The CDR3 spells CASSVEGRATTEAFF. CDR3 sequence (DNA): TGTGCCAGCAGCGTAGAAGGCAGGGCGACCACTGAAGCTTTCTTT.

The chain has TRBV19 and TRBJ1-3, with unresolved D. This CDR3 region has 13 residues. The germline CDR1 and CDR2 sequences are LNHDA and SQIVND (reference sequence). V gave up 8 bases and J gave up 3 bases, with 11 bases separating them. In DNA, the CDR3 is TGTGCCAGTCTTCCTATTAATGGAAACACCATATATTTT. Amino acid sequence: CASLPINGNTIYF.

The V call is TRBV29-1, the J call TRBJ1-2; the D is unclear. The CDR3 covers 12 residues. Germline assignment: CDR1 SQVTM and CDR2 ANQGSEA. The V and J ends lost 6 bases and 2 bases respectively, with 10 bases between them. In DNA form, the CDR3 reads TGCAGCGTCAACGCCGGGAACTATGGCTACACCTTC. Its protein product is CSVNAGNYGYTF.

The V gene is TRBV5-1, the J gene TRBJ2-2; D is possibly TRBD2 (6 bases). V was shortened by 8 bases and J by 0 bases, with 11 bases between the two germline ends. Germline assignment: CDR1 SGHRS and CDR2 YFSETQ. This CDR3 has 14 residues. CDR3 sequence: CASLTSPNTGELFF. CDR3 nucleotide sequence: TGCGCCAGTCTTACTAGCCCGAACACCGGGGAGCTGTTTTTT.

The V gene is TRBV7-8, the J gene TRBJ1-1; D is ambiguous. V shed 4 bases and J shed 7 bases, with 25 bases lying between them. CDR1 SGHVS and CDR2 FQNEAQ come from the germline V gene. The CDR3 is 17 residues long. DNA of the CDR3: TGTGCCAGCAGCTCGTCGGCCGGAGGAGTCAAGGTCAGTGAAGCTTTCTTT. Its translation is CASSSSAGGVKVSEAFF.

CDR3: CASSPNLIAAEKLFF. The CDR3 nucleotides are TGTGCCAGCAGCCCTAACCTAATCGCTGCTGAAAAACTGTTTTTT. The chain couples TRBV11-2 to TRBJ1-4, with D unclear. CDR1 and CDR2 (germline): SGHAT, FQNNGV. V was clipped by 5 bases and J by 7 bases, with 17 bases between them. The CDR3 contains 15 residues.

V usage is TRBV5-4 and J usage is TRBJ2-2; D possibly corresponds to TRBD2 (5 bases). The CDR3 is 15 amino acids. Germline values: CDR1 SGHNT, CDR2 YYREEE (reference sequence). V lost 0 bases and J 6 bases, leaving 12 bases between the germline ends. Here the CDR3 reads CASSLVVGEAGELFF. As DNA, the CDR3 is TGTGCCAGCAGCTTGGTTGTGGGAGAGGCCGGGGAGCTGTTTTTT.

V usage is TRBV6-4 and J usage is TRBJ1-1; TRBD1 aligns across 10 bases. The CDR3 runs 18 residues. The ends lost 6 bases at V and 4 bases at J; junction bases unmatched: 17. Germline V gene lookup returns CDR1 MRHNA and CDR2 SNTAGT. In DNA form, the CDR3 reads TGTGCCAGCAGCGACACTTTTCTCTGGACAGGGGGACGCACTGAAGCTTTCTTT. Protein: CASSDTFLWTGGRTEAFF.

This clone was recorded many times. The CDR3 region is CASSLVGGSSYNEQFF. The CDR3 bases are TGCGCCAGCAGCTTGGTCGGGGGGAGCTCCTACAATGAGCAGTTCTTC. The chain uses TRBV5-1 and TRBJ2-1; 7 bases line up with TRBD2. The CDR3 is 16 amino acids. After removal of 0 bases from V and 0 bases from J, the junction contained 3 bases not matched to a gene. Germline V gives CDR1 SGHRS, CDR2 YFSETQ.

This sequence joins TRBV7-6 and TRBJ1-3; D gene uncertain. V lost 1 base to trimming and J lost 4 bases, with 11 bases between them. Germline V gene sequence: CDR1 SGHVS, CDR2 FNYEAQ. The length of the CDR3 is 15 residues. CDR3 amino acids: CASSLERGLGNTIYF. Written as DNA, the CDR3 is TGTGCCAGCAGCTTAGAACGGGGTCTCGGAAACACCATATATTTT.

This chain links TRBV19 with TRBJ1-2, with TRBD1 as a possible D gene (5 bases). The CDR3 has 14 residues. Germline CDR1 is LNHDA and CDR2 is SQIVND (reference sequence). Trimming left V 5 bases short and J 4 bases short, with 14 bases between. Written as DNA, the CDR3 is TGTGCCAGTAGTCCGGAGGGGAGGGTCTATGGCTACACCTTC. This codes for CASSPEGRVYGYTF.

This CDR3 reads CASSQVQGQAEAFF. As DNA, the CDR3 is TGCGCCAGCAGCCAAGTCCAGGGACAGGCTGAAGCTTTCTTT. The chain is built from TRBV4-3 and TRBJ1-1; 8 nucleotides agree with TRBD1. The CDR3 consists of 14 residues. V lost 1 base and J lost 6; bases outside the gene matches: 4. The germline V gene has CDR1 LGHNA and CDR2 YSLEER.

The J gene is TRBJ1-5, the V gene TRBV6-5; D is ambiguous. Germline-derived CDR1 and CDR2 are MNHEY and SVGAGI. The CDR3 length is 13 residues. V was shortened by 5 bases and J by 8 bases, with 13 bases between the two germline ends. The CDR3 DNA is TGTGCCAGCAGTAACCGGGTAGGCAAGCCCCAGCATTTT. Translating gives CASSNRVGKPQHF.

The chain carries TRBV28 and TRBJ1-1, with 8 nucleotides matching TRBD1. Germline values: CDR1 MDHEN, CDR2 SYDVKM. The CDR3 has 15 residues. The V and J ends lost 8 bases and 3 bases, in that order; junction bases with no gene match: 11. As DNA, the CDR3 is TGTGCCAGCGTGTCCCTCCCCAGGGGGCACACTGAAGCTTTCTTT. It specifies CASVSLPRGHTEAFF.

The V call is TRBV7-6, the J call TRBJ2-1; 9 positions agree with TRBD2. The V segment lost 1 base and the J segment 6 bases; nucleotides outside the gene matches: 4. The CDR3 contains 15 residues. CDR1 and CDR2 (germline): SGHVS, FNYEAQ. The CDR3 region is CASSLGQRGVNEQFF. DNA of the CDR3: TGTGCCAGCAGCTTAGGCCAGCGGGGGGTCAATGAGCAGTTCTTC. Using reference TRBV7-6 and TRBJ2-1 for the parts outside the CDR3, the full variable domain is GAGVSQSPRYKVTKRGQDVALRCDPISGHVSLYWYRQALGQGPEFLTYFNYEAQQDKSGLPNDRFSAERPEGSISTLTIQRTEQRDSAMYRCASSLGQRGVNEQFFGPGTRLTVL.

The chain links TRBV7-9 to TRBJ1-2; perhaps TRBD1 as D (6 bases). From germline, CDR1 is SEHNR and CDR2 FQNEAQ (reference sequence). The V end lost 4 bases, the J end lost 0 bases, and 18 bases lay between the germline ends. The CDR3 length is 17 residues. The CDR3 sequence: CASSSTRGASPNYGYTF. CDR3 nucleotide sequence: TGTGCCAGCAGCTCAACCAGGGGCGCCTCCCCTAACTATGGCTACACCTTC.

The V and J genes are TRBV7-9 and TRBJ1-4; 8 bases are shared with TRBD1. After removal of 5 bases from V and 8 bases from J, the junction contained 7 bases not matched to a gene. The germline gives CDR1 SEHNR, CDR2 FQNEAQ (reference sequence). The CDR3 has 14 amino acids. The CDR3 DNA sequence: TGTGCCAGCAGCCCCGGACAGGGCCTAGAAAAACTGTTTTTT. Protein sequence: CASSPGQGLEKLFF.

This chain connects TRBV10-1 to TRBJ2-1, with D maybe TRBD1 (6 bases). V lost 2 bases and J 7 bases, leaving 15 bases between the germline ends. The germline V gene has CDR1 WNHNN and CDR2 SYGVQD (reference sequence). The CDR3 has 15 amino acids. In DNA form, the CDR3 reads TGCGCCAGCAGTGAGGGGGGACACGGGTCGAATGAGCAGTTCTTC. As protein: CASSEGGHGSNEQFF.